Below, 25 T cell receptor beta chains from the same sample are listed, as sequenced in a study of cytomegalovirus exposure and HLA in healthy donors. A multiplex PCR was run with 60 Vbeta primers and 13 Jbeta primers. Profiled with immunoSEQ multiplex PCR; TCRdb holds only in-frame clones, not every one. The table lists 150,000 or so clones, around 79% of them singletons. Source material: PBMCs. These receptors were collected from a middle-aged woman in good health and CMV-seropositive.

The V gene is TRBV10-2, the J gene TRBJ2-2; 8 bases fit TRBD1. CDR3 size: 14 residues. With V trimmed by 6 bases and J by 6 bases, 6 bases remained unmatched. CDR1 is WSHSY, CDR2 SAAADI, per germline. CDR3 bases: TGCGCCAGCAGGGACAGGGAACATTCCGGGGAGCTGTTTTTT. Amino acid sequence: CASRDREHSGELFF.

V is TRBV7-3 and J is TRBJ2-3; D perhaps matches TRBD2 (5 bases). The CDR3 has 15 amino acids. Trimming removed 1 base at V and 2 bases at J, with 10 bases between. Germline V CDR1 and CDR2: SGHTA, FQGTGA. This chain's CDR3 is CASSLSSANTDTQYF. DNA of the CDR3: TGTGCCAGCAGCTTAAGTAGCGCCAACACAGATACGCAGTATTTT.

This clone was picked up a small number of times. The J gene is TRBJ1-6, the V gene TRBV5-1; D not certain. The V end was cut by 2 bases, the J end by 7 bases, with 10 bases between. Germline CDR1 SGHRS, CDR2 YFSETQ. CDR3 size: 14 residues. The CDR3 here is CASSFDTLNSPLHF. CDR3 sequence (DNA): TGCGCCAGCAGCTTCGACACGTTGAATTCACCCCTCCACTTT.

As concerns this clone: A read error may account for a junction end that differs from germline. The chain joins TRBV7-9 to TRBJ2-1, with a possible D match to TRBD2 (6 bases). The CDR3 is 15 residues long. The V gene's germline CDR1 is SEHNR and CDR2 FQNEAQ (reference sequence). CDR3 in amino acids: CSSSSSRGWGDEQFF. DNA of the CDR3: TGTTCCAGCAGCTCATCCCGGGGGTGGGGCGATGAGCAGTTCTTC.

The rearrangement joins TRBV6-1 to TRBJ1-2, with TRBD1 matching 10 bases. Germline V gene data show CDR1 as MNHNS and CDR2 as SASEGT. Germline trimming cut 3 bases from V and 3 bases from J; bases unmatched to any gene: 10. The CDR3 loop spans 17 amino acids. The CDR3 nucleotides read TGTGCCAGCAGTGATCCGGGACAGGGGACGGGATACTATGGCTACACCTTC. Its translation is CASSDPGQGTGYYGYTF.

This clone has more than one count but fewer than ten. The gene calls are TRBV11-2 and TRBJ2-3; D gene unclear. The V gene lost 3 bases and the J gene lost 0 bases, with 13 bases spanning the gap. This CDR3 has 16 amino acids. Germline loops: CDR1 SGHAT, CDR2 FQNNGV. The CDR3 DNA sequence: TGTGCCAGCAGCTTGAGTCGCCAATCTAGCACAGATACGCAGTATTTT. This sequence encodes CASSLSRQSSTDTQYF.

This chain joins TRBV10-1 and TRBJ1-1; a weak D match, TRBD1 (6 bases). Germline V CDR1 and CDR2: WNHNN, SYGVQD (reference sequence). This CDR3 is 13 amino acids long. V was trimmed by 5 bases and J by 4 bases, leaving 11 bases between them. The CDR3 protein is CASSLQGGTEAFF. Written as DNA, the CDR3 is TGCGCCAGCAGTCTACAGGGTGGCACTGAAGCTTTCTTT.

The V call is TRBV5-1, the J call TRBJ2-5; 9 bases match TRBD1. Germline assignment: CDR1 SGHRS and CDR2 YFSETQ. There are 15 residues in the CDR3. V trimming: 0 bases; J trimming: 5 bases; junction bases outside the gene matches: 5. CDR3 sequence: CASSLAGTGSETQYF. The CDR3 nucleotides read TGCGCCAGCAGCTTGGCCGGGACAGGGAGTGAGACCCAGTACTTC.

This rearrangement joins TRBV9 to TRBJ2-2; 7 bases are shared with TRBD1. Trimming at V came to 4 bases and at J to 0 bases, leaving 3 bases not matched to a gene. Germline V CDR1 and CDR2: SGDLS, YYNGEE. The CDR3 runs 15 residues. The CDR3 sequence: CASSIGQANTGELFF. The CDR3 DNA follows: TGTGCCAGCAGCATCGGACAGGCGAACACCGGGGAGCTGTTTTTT.

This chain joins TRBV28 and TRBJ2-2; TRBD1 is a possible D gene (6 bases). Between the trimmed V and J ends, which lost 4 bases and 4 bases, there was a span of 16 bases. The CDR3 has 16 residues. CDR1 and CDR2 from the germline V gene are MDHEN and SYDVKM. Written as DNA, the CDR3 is TGTGCCAGCAGTTCCCTCGACAGGAGGAGCACCGGGGAGCTGTTTTTT. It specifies CASSSLDRRSTGELFF.

For the CDR3, the DNA is TGTGCCAGCAGCCCCAGACAGGGAAGAGAAGAGACCCAGTACTTC. Protein: CASSPRQGREETQYF. The rearrangement links TRBV9 to TRBJ2-5, with 7 bases lining up with TRBD1. The V and J ends lost 4 bases and 3 bases, in that order; junction bases with no gene match: 9. CDR3 length equals 15 residues. In germline, CDR1 is SGDLS, CDR2 YYNGEE.

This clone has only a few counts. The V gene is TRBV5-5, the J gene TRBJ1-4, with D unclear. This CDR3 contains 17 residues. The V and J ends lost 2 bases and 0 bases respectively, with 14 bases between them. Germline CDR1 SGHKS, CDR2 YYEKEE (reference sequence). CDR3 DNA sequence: TGTGCCAGCAGCTTCGGACGGACTCCCACAACTAATGAAAAACTGTTTTTT. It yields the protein CASSFGRTPTTNEKLFF.

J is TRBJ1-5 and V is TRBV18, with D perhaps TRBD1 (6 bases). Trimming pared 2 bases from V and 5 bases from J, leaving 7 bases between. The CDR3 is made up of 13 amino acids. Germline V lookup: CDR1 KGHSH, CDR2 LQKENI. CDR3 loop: CASSPTGYQPQHF. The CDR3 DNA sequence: TGTGCCAGCTCACCAACAGGGTATCAGCCCCAGCATTTT.

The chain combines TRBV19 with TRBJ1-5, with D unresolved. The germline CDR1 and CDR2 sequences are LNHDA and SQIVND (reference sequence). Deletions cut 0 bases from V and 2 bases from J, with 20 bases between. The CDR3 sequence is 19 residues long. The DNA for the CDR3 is TGTGCCAGTAGTATAGATTTTTTTGGACGACGGAGGGGCAATCAGCCCCAGCATTTT. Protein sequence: CASSIDFFGRRRGNQPQHF.

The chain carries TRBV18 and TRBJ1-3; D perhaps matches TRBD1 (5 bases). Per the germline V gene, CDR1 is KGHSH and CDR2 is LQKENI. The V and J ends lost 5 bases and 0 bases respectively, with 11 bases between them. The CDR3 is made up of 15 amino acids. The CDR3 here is CASSAGFGSGNTIYF. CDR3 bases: TGTGCCAGCTCAGCAGGGTTTGGCTCTGGAAACACCATATATTTT. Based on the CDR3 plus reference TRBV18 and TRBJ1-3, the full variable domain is NAGVMQNPRHLVRRRGQEARLRCSPMKGHSHVYWYRQLPEEGLKFMVYLQKENIIDESGMPKERFSAEFPKEGPSILRIQQVVRGDSAAYFCASSAGFGSGNTIYFGEGSWLTVV.

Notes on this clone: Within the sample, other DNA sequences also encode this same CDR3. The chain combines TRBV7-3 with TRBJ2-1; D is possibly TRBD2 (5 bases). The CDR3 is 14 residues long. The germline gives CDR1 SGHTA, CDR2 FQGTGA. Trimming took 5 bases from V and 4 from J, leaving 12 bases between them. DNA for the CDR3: TGTGCCAGCAGCCTAGGGCTAGCTTACAATGAGCAGTTCTTC. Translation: CASSLGLAYNEQFF.

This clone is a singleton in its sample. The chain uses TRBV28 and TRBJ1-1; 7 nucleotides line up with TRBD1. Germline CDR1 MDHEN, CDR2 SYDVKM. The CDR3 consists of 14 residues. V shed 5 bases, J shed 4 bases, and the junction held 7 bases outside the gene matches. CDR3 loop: CASSATGRITEAFF. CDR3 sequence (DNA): TGTGCCAGCAGTGCGACAGGGAGAATCACTGAAGCTTTCTTT. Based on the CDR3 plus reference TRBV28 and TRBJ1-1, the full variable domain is DVKVTQSSRYLVKRTGEKVFLECVQDMDHENMFWYRQDPGLGLRLIYFSYDVKMKEKGDIPEGYSVSREKKERFSLILESASTNQTSMYLCASSATGRITEAFFGQGTRLTVV.

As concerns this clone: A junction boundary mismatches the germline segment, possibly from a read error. The CDR3 is CASRDTGNPEAFF. As DNA, the CDR3 is TGTGCCAGCAGGGATACAGGGAACCCTGAAGCTTTCTTT. This rearrangement joins TRBV11-1 to TRBJ1-1; the D gene is possibly TRBD1 (6 bases). In germline, CDR1 is SGHAT, CDR2 FQDESV (reference sequence). The length of the CDR3 is 13 residues.

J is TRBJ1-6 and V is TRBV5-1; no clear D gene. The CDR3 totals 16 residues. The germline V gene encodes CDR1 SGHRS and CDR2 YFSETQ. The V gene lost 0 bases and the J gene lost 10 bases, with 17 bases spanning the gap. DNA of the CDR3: TGCGCCAGCAGCTTGGAGGGTTTCCGTGGGAGCTCACCCCTCCACTTT. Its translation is CASSLEGFRGSSPLHF.

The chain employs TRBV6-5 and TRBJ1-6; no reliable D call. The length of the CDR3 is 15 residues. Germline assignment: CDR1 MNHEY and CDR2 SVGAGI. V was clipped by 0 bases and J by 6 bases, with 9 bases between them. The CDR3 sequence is CASSYSVPTNSPLHF. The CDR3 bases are TGTGCCAGCAGTTACTCAGTCCCTACTAATTCACCCCTCCACTTT.

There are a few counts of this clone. The chain's CDR3 is CASSPTGGTGYTF. The DNA of the CDR3 is TGTGCCAGCAGTCCGACAGGGGGTACCGGCTACACCTTC. The chain is built from TRBV2 and TRBJ1-2, with 9 bases fitting TRBD1. With 5 bases clipped from V and 8 bases from J, the junction kept 6 bases outside the gene matches. The germline V gene has CDR1 SNHLY and CDR2 FYNNEI. The CDR3 contains 13 residues.

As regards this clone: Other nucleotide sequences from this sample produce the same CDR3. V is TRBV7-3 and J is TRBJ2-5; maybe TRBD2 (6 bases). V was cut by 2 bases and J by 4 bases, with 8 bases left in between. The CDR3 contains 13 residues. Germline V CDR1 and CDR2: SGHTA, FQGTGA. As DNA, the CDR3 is TGTGCCAGCAGCTTAGGGACTGGAGAGACCCAGTACTTC. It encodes CASSLGTGETQYF.

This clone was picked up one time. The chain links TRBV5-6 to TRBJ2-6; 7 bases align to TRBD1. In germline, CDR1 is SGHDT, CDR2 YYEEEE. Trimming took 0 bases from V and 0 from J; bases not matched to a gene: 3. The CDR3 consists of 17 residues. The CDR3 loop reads CASSLGDRASGANVLTF. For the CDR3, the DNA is TGTGCCAGCAGCTTGGGAGACAGGGCCTCTGGGGCCAACGTCCTGACTTTC.

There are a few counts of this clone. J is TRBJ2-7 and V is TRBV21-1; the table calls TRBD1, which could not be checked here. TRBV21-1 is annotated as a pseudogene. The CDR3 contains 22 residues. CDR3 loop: CASSKDPRGQAASRPSSYEQYF. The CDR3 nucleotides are TGTGCCAGCAGCAAAGATCCGCGGGGACAGGCGGCCTCCCGGCCGAGCTCCTACGAGCAGTACTTC.

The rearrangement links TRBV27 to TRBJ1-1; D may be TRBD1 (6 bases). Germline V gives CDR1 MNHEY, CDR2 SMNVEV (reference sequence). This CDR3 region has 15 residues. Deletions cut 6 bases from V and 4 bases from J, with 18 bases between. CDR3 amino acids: CASRPRDKRLTEAFF. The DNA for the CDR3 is TGTGCCAGCAGACCCAGGGACAAGAGACTCACTGAAGCTTTCTTT.